The rows below give T cell receptor beta chains drawn from one sample of a study of T cell repertoires in cytomegalovirus infection. No antigen has been identified for these receptors. TCRdb reprocessed the reads with MiXCR, giving one entry per CDR3 protein. The data show about 900,000 distinct CDR3 sequences, 25% to 40% seen once. Specimen: cultured CD8+ T cells from PBMCs, collected from culture after CMV antigen stimulation. These receptors all stem from a human donor in good health (CMV status not recorded). Some clones in this sample may be carry-over from other donors' samples. Both conserved end residues are part of each CDR3. D genes are given only for firm matches. Clone size is given for some rows only: seen once, a few or many times, or a class if the clone is expanded.

NA	TRBJ1-5	NA	TRBV19	TGTGCCAGTAGCCGCGGGGGAATTAGCAATCAGCCCCAGCATTTT	CASSRGGISNQPQHF
NA	TRBJ2-7	few	TRBV4-1	TGCGCCAGCAGCCCAGGTCGAGCGTCCTCATCCTACGAGCAGTACTTC	CASSPGRASSSYEQYF
TRBD2	TRBJ2-3	NA	TRBV12-3/TRBV12-4	TGTGCCGGCAGTTCGACTAGCGGGGAGGGTTATTTT	CAGSSTSGEGYF
NA	TRBJ1-5	NA	TRBV5-5	TGTGCCAGCAGTTTATTGGACCGTAGCAATCAGCCCCAGCATTTT	CASSLLDRSNQPQHF
TRBD1	TRBJ2-2	NA	TRBV7-6	TGTGCCAGCAGCCCCTCCGGGGACAGGGCCACCGGGGAGCTGTTTTTT	CASSPSGDRATGELFF
NA	TRBJ2-3	many	TRBV4-3	TGCGCCAGCAGCCAGGCAGGTAGCACAGATACGCAGTATTTT	CASSQAGSTDTQYF
NA	TRBJ2-1	NA	TRBV6-5	TGTGCCAGTGGTCGGGACCCTTACAATGAGCAGTTCTTC	CASGRDPYNEQFF
TRBD1	TRBJ2-5	NA	TRBV7-6	TGTGCCAGCAGTTCTGACAGGGTCGGGTTCAGAGAGACCCAGTACTTC	CASSSDRVGFRETQYF
NA	TRBJ1-6	NA	TRBV20-1	TGCAGTGCCGCGGACCCTGCCTATAATTCACCCCTCCACTTT	CSAADPAYNSPLHF
NA	TRBJ1-6	NA	TRBV27	TGTGCCAGCAGTTTATCGGTGCCCATCTATGATTCACCCCTCCACTTT	CASSLSVPIYDSPLHF
NA	TRBJ2-5	NA	TRBV28	TGTGCCAGCAGCCCCGGGGTAGGGCGGGTCCTAGGAGAGACCCAGTACTTC	CASSPGVGRVLGETQYF
TRBD1	TRBJ1-1	many	TRBV7-9	TGTGCCAGCAGACCCCTAGGGGGCATGAACACTGAAGCTTTCTTT	CASRPLGGMNTEAFF
NA	TRBJ2-2	many	TRBV7-6	TGTGCCAGCAGCTTAGGTCCGGGCAACACCGGGGAGCTGTTTTTT	CASSLGPGNTGELFF
NA	TRBJ2-1	few	TRBV7-6	TGTGCCAGCAGCTCTAGCCCGGGGGCTTACAATGAGCAGTTCTTC	CASSSSPGAYNEQFF
TRBD2	TRBJ2-7	few	TRBV4-2	TGTGCCAGCAGCCAAGGCTTGTCGGGGGGAGGTTACGAGCAGTACTTC	CASSQGLSGGGYEQYF
NA	TRBJ2-7	NA	TRBV2	TGTGCCAGCAGTGGGGTGGAGGCCTACGAGCAGTACTTC	CASSGVEAYEQYF
NA	TRBJ1-1	few	TRBV10-3	TGTGCCATCAGTGAACGGGGAACTGAAGCTTTCTTT	CAISERGTEAFF
NA	TRBJ2-5	few	TRBV2	TGTGCCAGCAGTGGAGCAGGGGAGGAGACCCAGTACTTC	CASSGAGEETQYF
NA	TRBJ1-1	NA	TRBV9	TGTGCCAGCAGCAGTCCGGGACGAACTTTTGAAGCTTTCTTT	CASSSPGRTFEAFF
NA	TRBJ1-5	few	TRBV2	TGTGCCAGCAGTGATATGGACAGCAATCAGCCCCAGCATTTT	CASSDMDSNQPQHF
NA	TRBJ1-1	few	TRBV16	TGTGCCAGCACCACGGTGGGCAAGTGGAACACTGAAGCTTTCTTT	CASTTVGKWNTEAFF
NA	TRBJ1-2	many	TRBV7-2	TGTGCCAGCAGCTTGAACGCCGGGGGTAACTATGGCTACACCTTC	CASSLNAGGNYGYTF
TRBD2	TRBJ2-3	NA	TRBV28	TGTGCCAGCAGTTCTACGTCGGGACTAGCGGGGGCTCACGGCACAGATACGCAGTATTTT	CASSSTSGLAGAHGTDTQYF
NA	TRBJ2-5	NA	TRBV24-1	TGTGCCACCAGTGATTCATTCCGAGAGACCCAGTACTTC	CATSDSFRETQYF
NA	TRBJ2-5	many	TRBV6-2/TRBV6-3	TGTGCCAGCAGTTACTCGCCAACGGGGGAAGAGACCCAGTACTTC	CASSYSPTGEETQYF
NA	TRBJ2-3	few	TRBV27	TGTGCCAGCAGTTTATTAGGGGTTAGCACAGATACGCAGTATTTT	CASSLLGVSTDTQYF
NA	TRBJ1-2	many	TRBV28	TGTGCCAGCAGTTTATCGCGCGGGACGGGCTATAACTATGGCTACACCTTC	CASSLSRGTGYNYGYTF
NA	TRBJ2-6	NA	TRBV9	TGTGCCAGCAGCCCCCCAACAGGGTCTGGGGCCAACGTCCTGACTTTC	CASSPPTGSGANVLTF
TRBD2	TRBJ2-1	few	TRBV24-1	TGTGCCACCAGTGATGATAGCGGGTTCTCCTACAATGAGCAGTTCTTC	CATSDDSGFSYNEQFF
NA	TRBJ1-2	few	TRBV27	TGTGCCAGCACACCCTTTCCCGTATCGGGTAGGGGAGGTAACTATGGCTACACCTTC	CASTPFPVSGRGGNYGYTF
NA	TRBJ1-2	NA	TRBV5-4	TGTGCCAGCAGCGAAAGGGGGAACTATGGCTACACCTTC	CASSERGNYGYTF
NA	TRBJ1-2	NA	TRBV6-1	TGTGCCAGCAGTGAGTACAGGGCCTTCGGCTACACCTTC	CASSEYRAFGYTF
NA	TRBJ1-1	few	TRBV27	TGTGCCAGCAGTTTATTGGGAGGTACGGTGAACACTGAAGCTTTCTTT	CASSLLGGTVNTEAFF
NA	TRBJ1-2	NA	TRBV12-3/TRBV12-4	TGTGCCAGCAGTTTCGCCAGCAGGGGTTATGGCTACACCTTC	CASSFASRGYGYTF
NA	TRBJ1-2	NA	TRBV9	TGTGCCAGCAGCGTAGGACAGACCTATGGCTACACCTTC	CASSVGQTYGYTF
NA	TRBJ2-1	NA	TRBV10-2	TGCGCCAGCAGTGAGGGAAAGGCAGAATTAAACAATGAGCAGTTCTTC	CASSEGKAELNNEQFF
NA	TRBJ1-2	many	TRBV6-5	TGTGCCAGCACATGGGGGGGGGGCTATGGCTACACCTTC	CASTWGGGYGYTF
NA	TRBJ2-7	NA	TRBV6-8	TGTACCAGCAGTTACTCCTCCGTATCCCTAACCTACGAGCAGTACTTC	CTSSYSSVSLTYEQYF
TRBD2	TRBJ2-1	NA	TRBV5-6	TGTACCAGCAGTTTGGTGAGCGGGGGAGCCTACAATGAGCAGTTCTTC	CTSSLVSGGAYNEQFF
NA	TRBJ2-2	NA	TRBV18	TGTGCCAGCTCACCCCCGTCTACGGCCGGGGAGCTGTTTTTT	CASSPPSTAGELFF
NA	TRBJ1-5	few	TRBV9	TGTGCCAGCAGCGTAGGGGAGGGGTGGAATCAGCCCCAGCATTTT	CASSVGEGWNQPQHF
NA	TRBJ2-2	NA	TRBV29-1	TGCAGCGTTGAACGGTACATCGGGGAGCTGTTTTTT	CSVERYIGELFF
NA	TRBJ2-1	few	TRBV4-3	TGCGCCAGCAGCCAAGAAAGGGGGGGTGAGCAGTTCTTC	CASSQERGGEQFF
NA	TRBJ2-2	few	TRBV6-1	TGTGCCAGCGGACCTACGAACACCGGGGAGCTGTTTTTT	CASGPTNTGELFF